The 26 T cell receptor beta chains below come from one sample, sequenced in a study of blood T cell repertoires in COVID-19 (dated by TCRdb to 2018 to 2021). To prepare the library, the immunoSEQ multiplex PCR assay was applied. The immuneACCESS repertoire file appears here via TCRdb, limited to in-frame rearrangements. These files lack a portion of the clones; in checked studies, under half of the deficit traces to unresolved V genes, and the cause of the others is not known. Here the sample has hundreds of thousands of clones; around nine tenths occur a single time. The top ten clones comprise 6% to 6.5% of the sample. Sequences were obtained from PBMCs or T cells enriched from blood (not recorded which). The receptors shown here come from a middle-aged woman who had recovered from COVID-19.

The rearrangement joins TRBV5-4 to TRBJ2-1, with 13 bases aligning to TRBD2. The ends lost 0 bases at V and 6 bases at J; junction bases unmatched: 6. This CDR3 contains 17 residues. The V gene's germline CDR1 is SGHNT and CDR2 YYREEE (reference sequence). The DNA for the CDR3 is TGTGCCAGCAGCTTGGTTAGCACTAGCGGGAGGGCCAATGAGCAGTTCTTC. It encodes CASSLVSTSGRANEQFF.

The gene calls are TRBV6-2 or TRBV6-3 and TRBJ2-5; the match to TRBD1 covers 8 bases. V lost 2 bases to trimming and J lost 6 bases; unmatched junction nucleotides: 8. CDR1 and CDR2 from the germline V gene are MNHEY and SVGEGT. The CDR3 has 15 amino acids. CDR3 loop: CASSYEGQGWQTQYF. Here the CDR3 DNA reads TGTGCCAGCAGTTACGAAGGACAGGGTTGGCAGACCCAGTACTTC.

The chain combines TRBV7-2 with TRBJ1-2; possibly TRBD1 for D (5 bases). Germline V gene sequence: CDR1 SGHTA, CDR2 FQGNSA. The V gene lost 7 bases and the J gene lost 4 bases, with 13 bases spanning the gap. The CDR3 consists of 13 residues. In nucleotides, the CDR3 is TGTGCCAGCACCGGGGGAACAGGCTATGGCTACACCTTC. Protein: CASTGGTGYGYTF.

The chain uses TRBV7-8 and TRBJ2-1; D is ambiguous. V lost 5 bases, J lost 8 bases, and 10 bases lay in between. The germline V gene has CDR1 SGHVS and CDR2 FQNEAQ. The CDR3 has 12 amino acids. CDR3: CASSPIPDEQFF. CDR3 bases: TGTGCCAGCAGCCCTATTCCTGATGAGCAGTTCTTC.

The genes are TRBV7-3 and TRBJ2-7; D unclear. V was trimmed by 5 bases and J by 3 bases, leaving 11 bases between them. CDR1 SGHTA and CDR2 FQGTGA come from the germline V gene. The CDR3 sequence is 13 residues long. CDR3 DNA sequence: TGTGCCAGCAGCCCTGGGCCAGACTACGAGCAGTACTTC. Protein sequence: CASSPGPDYEQYF.

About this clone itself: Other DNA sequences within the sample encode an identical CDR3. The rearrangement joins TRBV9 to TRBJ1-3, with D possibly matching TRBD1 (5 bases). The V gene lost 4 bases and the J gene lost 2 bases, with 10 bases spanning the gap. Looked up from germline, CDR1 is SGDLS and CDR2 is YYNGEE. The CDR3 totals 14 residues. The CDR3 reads CASSPQGTGNTIYF. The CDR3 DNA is TGTGCCAGCAGCCCTCAGGGTACTGGAAACACCATATATTTT.

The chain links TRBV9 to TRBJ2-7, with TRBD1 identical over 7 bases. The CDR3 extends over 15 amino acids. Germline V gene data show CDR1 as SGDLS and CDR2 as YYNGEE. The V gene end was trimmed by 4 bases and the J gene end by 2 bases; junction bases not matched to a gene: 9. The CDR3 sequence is CASSPHGTEAYEQYF. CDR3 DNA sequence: TGTGCCAGCAGCCCCCACGGGACAGAAGCCTACGAGCAGTACTTC.

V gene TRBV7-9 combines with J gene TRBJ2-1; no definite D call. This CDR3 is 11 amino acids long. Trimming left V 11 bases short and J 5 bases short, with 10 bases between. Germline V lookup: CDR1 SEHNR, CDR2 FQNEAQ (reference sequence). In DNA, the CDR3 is TGTGCCGGCGATGAGGACAATGAGCAGTTCTTC. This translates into CAGDEDNEQFF.

This CDR3 is CASSFSGHGGYEQFF. The DNA for the CDR3 is TGTGCCAGCAGTTTCAGCGGGCACGGGGGTTATGAGCAGTTCTTC. The chain is built from TRBV28 and TRBJ2-1; TRBD2 is a possible D gene (6 bases). V shed 3 bases and J shed 8 bases, with 17 bases lying between them. The CDR3 has 15 residues. In germline, CDR1 is MDHEN, CDR2 SYDVKM.

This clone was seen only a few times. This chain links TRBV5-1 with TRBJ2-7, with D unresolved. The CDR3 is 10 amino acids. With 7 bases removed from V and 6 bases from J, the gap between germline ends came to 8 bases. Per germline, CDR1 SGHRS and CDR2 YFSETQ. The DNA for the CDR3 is TGCGCCAGCCCCGTCGGCGAGCAGTACTTC. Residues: CASPVGEQYF. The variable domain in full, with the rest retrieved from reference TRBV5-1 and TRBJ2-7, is KAGVTQTPRYLIKTRGQQVTLSCSPISGHRSVSWYQQTPGQGLQFLFEYFSETQRNKGNFPGRFSGRQFSNSRSEMNVSTLELGDSALYLCASPVGEQYFGPGTRLTVT.

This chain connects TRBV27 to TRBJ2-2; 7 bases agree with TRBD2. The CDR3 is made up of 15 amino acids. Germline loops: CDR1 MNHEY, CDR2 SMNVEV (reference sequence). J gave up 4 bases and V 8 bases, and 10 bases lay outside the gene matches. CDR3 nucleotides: TGTGCCAGCGCATCCGGGCGGGGGTCCACCGGGGAGCTGTTTTTT. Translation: CASASGRGSTGELFF.

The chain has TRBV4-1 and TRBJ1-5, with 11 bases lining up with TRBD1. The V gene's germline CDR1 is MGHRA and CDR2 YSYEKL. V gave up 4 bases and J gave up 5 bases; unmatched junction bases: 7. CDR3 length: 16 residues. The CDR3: CASSPLGQGAHQPQHF. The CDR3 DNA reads TGCGCCAGCAGCCCCCTCGGACAGGGGGCGCATCAGCCCCAGCATTTT.

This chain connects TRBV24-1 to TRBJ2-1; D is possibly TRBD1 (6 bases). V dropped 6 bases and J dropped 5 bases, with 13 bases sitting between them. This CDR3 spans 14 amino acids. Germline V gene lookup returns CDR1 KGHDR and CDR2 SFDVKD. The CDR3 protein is CATSTGDKNNEQFF. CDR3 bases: TGTGCCACCAGTACTGGGGACAAAAACAATGAGCAGTTCTTC.

As DNA, the CDR3 is TGTGCCAGCAGCCAAGCGGGAGGGGAGACCCAGTACTTC. Amino acids: CASSQAGGETQYF. The chain links TRBV3-1 (or the pseudogene TRBV3-2) to TRBJ2-5; 8 nucleotides agree with TRBD2. Germline V CDR1 and CDR2: LGHDT, YNNKEL (reference sequence). This CDR3 spans 13 amino acids. The V segment lost 1 base and the J segment 5 bases; nucleotides outside the gene matches: 0.

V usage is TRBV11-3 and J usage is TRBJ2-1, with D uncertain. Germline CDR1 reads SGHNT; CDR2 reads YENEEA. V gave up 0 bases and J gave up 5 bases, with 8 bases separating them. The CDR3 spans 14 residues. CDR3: CASSLDVANNEQFF. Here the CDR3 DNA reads TGTGCCAGCAGCTTAGATGTCGCGAACAATGAGCAGTTCTTC.

This CDR3 is CATSAGQGALEQYF. The CDR3 coding sequence is TGTGCCACCAGTGCGGGACAGGGGGCGTTAGAGCAGTACTTC. The chain is built from TRBV24-1 and TRBJ2-7, with 12 bases lining up with TRBD1. J lost 7 bases, V lost 5 bases, and 5 bases had no gene match. The CDR3 runs 14 residues. Germline V lookup: CDR1 KGHDR, CDR2 SFDVKD.

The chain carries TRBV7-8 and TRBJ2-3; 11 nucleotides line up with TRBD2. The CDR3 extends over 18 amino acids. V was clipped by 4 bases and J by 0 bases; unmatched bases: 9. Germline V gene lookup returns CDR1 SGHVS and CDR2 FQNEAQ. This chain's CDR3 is CASSSLRTSGFSTDTQYF. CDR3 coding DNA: TGTGCCAGCAGCTCCCTCCGGACTAGCGGGTTCAGCACAGATACGCAGTATTTT. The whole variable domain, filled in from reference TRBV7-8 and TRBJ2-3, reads GAGVSQSPRYKVAKRGQDVALRCDPISGHVSLFWYQQALGQGPEFLTYFQNEAQLDKSGLPSDRFFAERPEGSVSTLKIQRTQQEDSAVYLCASSSLRTSGFSTDTQYFGPGTRLTVL.

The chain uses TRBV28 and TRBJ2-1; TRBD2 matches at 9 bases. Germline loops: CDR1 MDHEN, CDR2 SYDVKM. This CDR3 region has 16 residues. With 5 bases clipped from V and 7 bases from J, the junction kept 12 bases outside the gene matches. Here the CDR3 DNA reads TGTGCCAGCAGTCCGATCTTAGCGGGAGTGGGGAATGAGCAGTTCTTC. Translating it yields CASSPILAGVGNEQFF.

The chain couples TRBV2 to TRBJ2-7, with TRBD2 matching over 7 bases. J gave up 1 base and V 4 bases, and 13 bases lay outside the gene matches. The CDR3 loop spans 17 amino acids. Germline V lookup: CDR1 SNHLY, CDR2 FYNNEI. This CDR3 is CASSVGWISGGSYEQYF. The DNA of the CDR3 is TGTGCCAGCAGTGTAGGGTGGATTTCGGGAGGTTCCTACGAGCAGTACTTC.

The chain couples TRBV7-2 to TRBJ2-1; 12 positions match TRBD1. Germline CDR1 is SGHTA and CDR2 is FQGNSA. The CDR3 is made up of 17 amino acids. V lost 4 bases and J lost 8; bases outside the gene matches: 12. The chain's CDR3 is CASSSRRGTGGMYEQFF. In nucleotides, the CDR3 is TGTGCCAGCAGCTCCAGGAGGGGGACAGGGGGCATGTATGAGCAGTTCTTC.

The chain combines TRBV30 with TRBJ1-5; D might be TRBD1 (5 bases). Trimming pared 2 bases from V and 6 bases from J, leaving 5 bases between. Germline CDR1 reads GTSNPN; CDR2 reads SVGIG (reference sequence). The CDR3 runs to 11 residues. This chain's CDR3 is CAWSRGQPQHF. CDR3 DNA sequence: TGTGCCTGGAGTAGGGGTCAGCCCCAGCATTTT.

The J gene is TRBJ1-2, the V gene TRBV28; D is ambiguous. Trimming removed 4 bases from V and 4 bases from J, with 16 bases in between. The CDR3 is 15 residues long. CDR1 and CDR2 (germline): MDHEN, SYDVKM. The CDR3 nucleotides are TGTGCCAGCAGTTCATACACTTATCCTAGCTATGGCTACACCTTC. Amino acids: CASSSYTYPSYGYTF.

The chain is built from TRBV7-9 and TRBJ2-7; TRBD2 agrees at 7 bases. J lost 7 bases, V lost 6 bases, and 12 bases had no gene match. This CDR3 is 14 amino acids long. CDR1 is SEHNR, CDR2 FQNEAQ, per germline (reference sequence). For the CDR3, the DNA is TGTGCCAGCAGTCCCGGGACTACCCCCAAGGAGCAGTACTTC. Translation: CASSPGTTPKEQYF.

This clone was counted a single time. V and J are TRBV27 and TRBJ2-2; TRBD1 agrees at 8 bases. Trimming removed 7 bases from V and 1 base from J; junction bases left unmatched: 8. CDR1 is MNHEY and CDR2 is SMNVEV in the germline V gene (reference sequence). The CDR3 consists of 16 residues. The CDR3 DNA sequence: TGTGCCAGCAACCCTTGGGGGACAGGGAACACCGGGGAGCTGTTTTTT. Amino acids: CASNPWGTGNTGELFF.

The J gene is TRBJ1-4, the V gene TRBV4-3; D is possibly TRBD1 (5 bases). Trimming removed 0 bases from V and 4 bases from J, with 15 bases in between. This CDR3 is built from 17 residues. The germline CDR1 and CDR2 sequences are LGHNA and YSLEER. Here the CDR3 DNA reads TGCGCCAGCAGCCAAGAATGGGGGAGGGTTAGTAATGAAAAACTGTTTTTT. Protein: CASSQEWGRVSNEKLFF.

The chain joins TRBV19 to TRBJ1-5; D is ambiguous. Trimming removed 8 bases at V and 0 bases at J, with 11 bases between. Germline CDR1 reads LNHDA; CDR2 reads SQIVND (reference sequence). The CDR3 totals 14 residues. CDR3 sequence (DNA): TGTGCCAGTCGGGAAGTGATTAGCAATCAGCCCCAGCATTTT. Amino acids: CASREVISNQPQHF.